This paragraph reports one T cell receptor beta chain. Its antigen is undetermined. The CDR3 is made up of 15 amino acids. Germline CDR1 reads SGHDT; CDR2 reads YYEEEE. The ends lost 1 base at V and 3 bases at J; junction bases unmatched: 7. These data originate in a study of cytotoxic CD8 clonotypes in ibrutinib-treated CLL. At the level of the study: Response specimens were obtained following a median treatment duration of 12 months, with a range of 6 to 36. The samples contained over 250,000 productive templates on average. They also contained an average of about 90,000 productive rearrangements.

Study results and caveats: There were few public clonotypes, and on treatment they contracted or stayed stable. Clonality was higher at ibrutinib response and returned toward baseline at progression.

TCRdb keeps only in-frame clones here, not all; method: immunoSEQ multiplex PCR. The table has around 70,000 clones, about nine tenths seen once; the top ten hold approximately 3%. The input for sequencing was PBMCs, taken after 12 months of ibrutinib treatment. The sequence was obtained from a human donor with chronic lymphocytic leukemia. The chain employs TRBV5-6 and TRBJ2-7; TRBD1 agrees at 7 bases. CDR3 nucleotide sequence: TGTGCCAGCAGCTTGTCCCTGGCAGGGGGCTACGAGCAGTACTTC. Protein product: CASSLSLAGGYEQYF.